Included here is one TCR beta chain sequence, with context. This record belongs to a study of blood T cell repertoires in COVID-19. At the level of the study: Acute and convalescent COVID-19 samples came from the United States, Italy and Spain. T cells, B-cell-depleted T cells, or PBMCs provided the cDNA or gDNA that served as material.

CDR1 is SGHNT, CDR2 YYREEE, per germline (reference sequence). This CDR3 spans 13 amino acids. V was pared by 7 bases and J by 3 bases, with 13 bases between. The protocol was immunoSEQ multiplex PCR, while the TCRdb copy is restricted to in-frame clones and leaves out a portion. The sample has roughly 330,000 clones; roughly 90% are singletons. This TCR was sampled from a man in his late teens or twenties who had recovered from COVID-19. The gene calls are TRBV5-4 and TRBJ1-2; the D gene is possibly TRBD1 (5 bases). Material for sequencing was peripheral blood. The CDR3 nucleotides are TGTGCCAGCCGACGGGGCGGGGACTATGGCTACACCTTC. Translated, it gives CASRRGGDYGYTF.